These T cell receptor beta chains were read from a single sample in a study of vaccination effects on CD4 cells after COVID-19. Produced via immunoSEQ multiplex PCR; TCRdb's table is partial and in-frame only. This table holds roughly 34,000 clones, approximately 78% found once. Their antigen targets remain unknown. The sample here was CD4+ T cells from PBMCs cultured with HCoV-NL63 spike peptides, taken after COVID-19 vaccination. Receptors originate from a human donor who received a COVID-19 vaccine. Some clones in this sample may be carry-over from other donors' samples. Each CDR3 is given with its conserved first and last residue. Fields, in order: clone size, D gene, CDR3 length, V gene, J gene, CDR3 DNA, CDR3 protein. A D gene is named only where the DNA matches it firmly. Clone size is shown for a subset of rows, as once, few, many or a class of expanded clone.

clone_size: .
d_call: .
cdr3_length: 14
v_call: TRBV5-4
j_call: TRBJ2-2
cdr3_nt: TGTGCCAGCAGCTACGACGGGAACACCGGGGAGCTGTTTTTT
cdr3_aa: CASSYDGNTGELFF

clone_size: .
d_call: .
cdr3_length: 13
v_call: TRBV18
j_call: TRBJ1-2
cdr3_nt: TGTGCCAGCTCACCCGGCACTTACTATGGCTACACCTTC
cdr3_aa: CASSPGTYYGYTF

clone_size: .
d_call: .
cdr3_length: 13
v_call: TRBV29-1
j_call: TRBJ1-4
cdr3_nt: TGCAGCGTTGAGCGACAGCCGATTGAAAAACTGTTTTTT
cdr3_aa: CSVERQPIEKLFF

clone_size: few
d_call: .
cdr3_length: 14
v_call: TRBV6-5
j_call: TRBJ1-2
cdr3_nt: TGTGCCAGCAGTTCCTGGGGGGAAAAGGTTGGCTACACCTTC
cdr3_aa: CASSSWGEKVGYTF

clone_size: .
d_call: TRBD1
cdr3_length: 17
v_call: TRBV5-1
j_call: TRBJ2-2
cdr3_nt: TGCGCCAGCAGCTTCGTAAGAGGGGGCGCGGGCACCGGGGAGCTGTTTTTT
cdr3_aa: CASSFVRGGAGTGELFF

clone_size: .
d_call: .
cdr3_length: 14
v_call: TRBV7-9
j_call: TRBJ2-1
cdr3_nt: TGTGCCAGCAGCTCGCGACCGCCTTACAATGAGCAGTTCTTC
cdr3_aa: CASSSRPPYNEQFF

clone_size: .
d_call: .
cdr3_length: 15
v_call: TRBV5-8
j_call: TRBJ1-5
cdr3_nt: TGTGCCAGCAGCTGGGACATTCATAGCAATCAGCCCCAGCATTTT
cdr3_aa: CASSWDIHSNQPQHF

clone_size: .
d_call: TRBD2
cdr3_length: 14
v_call: TRBV6-5
j_call: TRBJ2-3
cdr3_nt: TGTGCCAGCAGTATAGCGGGGGGGCTAGATACGCAGTATTTT
cdr3_aa: CASSIAGGLDTQYF

clone_size: .
d_call: TRBD1
cdr3_length: 15
v_call: TRBV29-1
j_call: TRBJ1-3
cdr3_nt: TGCAGCGTTGGGTCGACAGGGGGCCCTGGAAACACCATATATTTT
cdr3_aa: CSVGSTGGPGNTIYF

clone_size: .
d_call: .
cdr3_length: 14
v_call: TRBV9
j_call: TRBJ2-1
cdr3_nt: TGTGCCAGCAGTAGGGGGGGGTCAGACAATGAGCAGTTCTTC
cdr3_aa: CASSRGGSDNEQFF

clone_size: .
d_call: .
cdr3_length: 15
v_call: TRBV2
j_call: TRBJ1-5
cdr3_nt: TGTGCCAGCAGTGATGTGACCCCGAGAGACCAGCCCCAGCATTTT
cdr3_aa: CASSDVTPRDQPQHF

clone_size: .
d_call: .
cdr3_length: 17
v_call: TRBV6-1
j_call: TRBJ2-6
cdr3_nt: TGTGCCAGCAGTGATTTCAATTGGTACTCTGGGGCCAACGTCCTGACTTTC
cdr3_aa: CASSDFNWYSGANVLTF

clone_size: .
d_call: .
cdr3_length: 12
v_call: TRBV12-3/TRBV12-4
j_call: TRBJ1-5
cdr3_nt: TGTGCCAGCAGTTCCGAGGGGGGTCCCCAGCATTTT
cdr3_aa: CASSSEGGPQHF

clone_size: .
d_call: .
cdr3_length: 14
v_call: TRBV6-5
j_call: TRBJ1-3
cdr3_nt: TGTGCCAGCAGATCTTCAGACGGTGGGAACACCATATATTTT
cdr3_aa: CASRSSDGGNTIYF

clone_size: .
d_call: .
cdr3_length: 14
v_call: TRBV2
j_call: TRBJ2-3
cdr3_nt: TGTGCCAGCCGGGTTCGCCTTAGCACAGATACGCAGTATTTT
cdr3_aa: CASRVRLSTDTQYF

clone_size: .
d_call: TRBD1
cdr3_length: 15
v_call: TRBV6-5
j_call: TRBJ1-5
cdr3_nt: TGTGCCAGCAGCTGGGACAGACCCGACAATCAGCCCCAGCATTTT
cdr3_aa: CASSWDRPDNQPQHF

clone_size: .
d_call: .
cdr3_length: 15
v_call: TRBV7-9
j_call: TRBJ2-3
cdr3_nt: TGTGCCAGCAGCTTATGGGGCGGAGGGTCAGATACGCAGTATTTT
cdr3_aa: CASSLWGGGSDTQYF

clone_size: .
d_call: .
cdr3_length: 15
v_call: TRBV24-1
j_call: TRBJ1-2
cdr3_nt: TGTGCCACCAGTGATTTCCCGACTCCTGGGCATGGCTACACCTTC
cdr3_aa: CATSDFPTPGHGYTF

clone_size: .
d_call: .
cdr3_length: 15
v_call: TRBV19
j_call: TRBJ1-3
cdr3_nt: TGTGCCAGTAGGCAAAAACCGGGACTTGGAAACACCATATATTTT
cdr3_aa: CASRQKPGLGNTIYF

clone_size: .
d_call: TRBD1
cdr3_length: 14
v_call: TRBV18
j_call: TRBJ1-3
cdr3_nt: TGTGCCAGCTCACCCGACAGGGATGGAAACACCATATATTTT
cdr3_aa: CASSPDRDGNTIYF

clone_size: .
d_call: .
cdr3_length: 16
v_call: TRBV14
j_call: TRBJ2-1
cdr3_nt: TGTGCCAGCAGCCAAGCCCACGGGACACCTTACAATGAGCAGTTCTTC
cdr3_aa: CASSQAHGTPYNEQFF

clone_size: .
d_call: TRBD1
cdr3_length: 16
v_call: TRBV7-8
j_call: TRBJ1-6
cdr3_nt: TGTGCCAGCAGCCCTCGGGACAGGACCGCTAATTCACCCCTCCACTTT
cdr3_aa: CASSPRDRTANSPLHF